These 13 T cell receptor beta chains were all obtained from the same sample, sequenced in a study of graft-versus-host responses after intestinal transplantation. These receptors lack a known antigen. TCRdb's table, derived via immunoSEQ multiplex PCR, lists solely in-frame clones and lacks some. There are fewer than 150,000 clones in the sample; more than 90% occur only once, and around 0.15% lies in the top ten. The sequenced sample was unstimulated CD4+ T cells sorted from spleen or lymph node cells, obtained before intestinal transplant. All receptors derive from a human donor who received an intestinal transplant.

As DNA, the CDR3 is TGCGCCAGCAGCTTCCAGATAGGGGGGGGGACACAAGAGACCCAGTACTTC. This sequence encodes CASSFQIGGGTQETQYF. The genes are TRBV5-1 and TRBJ2-5; weak D call: TRBD2 (7 bases). The CDR3 has 17 residues. Trimming stripped 2 bases from V and 2 bases from J, with 19 bases between. Per the germline V gene, CDR1 is SGHRS and CDR2 is YFSETQ.

The chain is built from TRBV6-6 and TRBJ2-7; D remains ambiguous. CDR3 size: 16 residues. Germline lookup yields CDR1 MNHNY and CDR2 SVGAGI (reference sequence). V was pared by 0 bases and J by 0 bases, with 12 bases between. In DNA, the CDR3 is TGTGCCAGCAGTTACTCGAAGATCGGTCACTCCTACGAGCAGTACTTC. Amino acids: CASSYSKIGHSYEQYF.

The rearrangement uses TRBV25-1 and TRBJ1-2, with D maybe TRBD1 (5 bases). Deletions cut 4 bases from V and 6 bases from J, with 12 bases between. The germline V gene has CDR1 MGHDK and CDR2 SYGVNS. This CDR3 is built from 13 residues. The CDR3 here is CASSAGIVNGYTF. Written as DNA, the CDR3 is TGTGCCAGCAGTGCAGGGATCGTGAATGGCTACACCTTC.

The chain recombines TRBV5-5 with TRBJ1-2, with 7 bases lining up with TRBD1. V was pared by 1 base and J by 6 bases, with 9 bases of the junction left unmatched. The germline gives CDR1 SGHKS, CDR2 YYEKEE (reference sequence). CDR3 length: 15 residues. The CDR3 DNA reads TGTGCCAGCAGCTTGCTTGGAGACAGGGTAGATGGCTACACCTTC. Translated: CASSLLGDRVDGYTF.

The chain combines TRBV19 with TRBJ2-3; TRBD1 aligns across 8 bases. Germline V CDR1 and CDR2: LNHDA, SQIVND (reference sequence). The CDR3 runs 18 residues. The junction had 16 bases not matched to a gene; V was cut back by 4 bases and J by 4 bases. DNA for the CDR3: TGTGCCAGTAGTAGAGCTCACCGACAGGGGTATGGGTCAGATACGCAGTATTTT. It codes for CASSRAHRQGYGSDTQYF. The variable domain in full, with the rest retrieved from reference TRBV19 and TRBJ2-3, is DGGITQSPKYLFRKEGQNVTLSCEQNLNHDAMYWYRQDPGQGLRLIYYSQIVNDFQKGDIAEGYSVSREKKESFPLTVTSAQKNPTAFYLCASSRAHRQGYGSDTQYFGPGTRLTVL.

The chain links TRBV5-6 to TRBJ1-4; no definite D call. Germline CDR1 and CDR2: SGHDT and YYEEEE. V was shortened by 1 base and J by 5 bases, with 9 bases between the two germline ends. CDR3 length: 14 amino acids. The CDR3 DNA follows: TGTGCCAGCAGCTTGCGGGAAAGAAATGAAAAACTGTTTTTT. Its protein product is CASSLRERNEKLFF.

The V and J genes are TRBV6-5 and TRBJ2-7, with 7 bases lining up with TRBD2. After removal of 11 bases from V and 6 bases from J, the junction contained 13 bases not matched to a gene. Germline values: CDR1 MNHEY, CDR2 SVGAGI. The CDR3 extends over 13 amino acids. The DNA of the CDR3 is TGTGCCGCTTTCGGGACTACGGTACGCGAGCAGTACTTC. This translates into CAAFGTTVREQYF.

The CDR3, as DNA: TGTGCCAGCAGTGAGTTTGGGGGATGGTCCTACAATGAGCAGTTCTTC. Translating it yields CASSEFGGWSYNEQFF. V is TRBV6-1 and J is TRBJ2-1; TRBD1 or TRBD2 may be the D gene (5 bases each). Trimming cost V 3 bases and J 1 base, with 13 bases left between them. This CDR3 has 16 residues. Per germline, CDR1 MNHNS and CDR2 SASEGT.

The chain joins TRBV13 to TRBJ1-5; TRBD1 agrees at 7 bases. This CDR3 has 14 amino acids. V lost 4 bases to trimming and J lost 6 bases; unmatched junction nucleotides: 6. Germline loops: CDR1 PRHDT, CDR2 FYEKMQ (reference sequence). CDR3 coding DNA: TGTGCCAGCAGCTCCCAGGGGGTAGGTCAGCCCCAGCATTTT. Its translation: CASSSQGVGQPQHF.

The genes are TRBV5-1 and TRBJ2-2, with D perhaps TRBD1 or TRBD2 (5 bases each). CDR1 SGHRS and CDR2 YFSETQ come from the germline V gene. Trimming stripped 7 bases from V and 8 bases from J, with 18 bases between. The length of the CDR3 is 14 residues. For the CDR3, the DNA is TGCGCCAGCCACCCGGGACCACTGGAGGGGGAGCTGTTTTTT. Its protein is CASHPGPLEGELFF.

The J gene is TRBJ1-1, the V gene TRBV6-6; a possible D gene is TRBD1 (6 bases). From germline, CDR1 is MNHNY and CDR2 SVGAGI (reference sequence). V was cut by 0 bases and J by 8 bases, with 10 bases left in between. This CDR3 contains 13 residues. CDR3 residues: CASSYSGGPEAFF. CDR3 DNA: TGTGCCAGCAGTTACTCGGGGGGCCCCGAAGCTTTCTTT.

The chain employs TRBV6-1 and TRBJ1-2, with a weak D call TRBD1 (6 bases). Germline CDR1 MNHNS, CDR2 SASEGT. The CDR3 sequence is 15 residues long. Trimming took 6 bases from V and 4 from J, leaving 18 bases between them. CDR3 protein: CASSPRGGKAYGYTF. The CDR3 DNA reads TGTGCCAGCAGCCCCAGAGGGGGGAAGGCCTATGGCTACACCTTC.

The V call is TRBV5-1, the J call TRBJ1-4; 7 bases match TRBD1. The CDR3 spans 15 residues. Germline loops: CDR1 SGHRS, CDR2 YFSETQ. With 0 bases clipped from V and 3 bases from J, the junction kept 2 bases outside the gene matches. The CDR3 loop reads CASSLEGAANEKLFF. Written as DNA, the CDR3 is TGCGCCAGCAGCTTGGAGGGGGCAGCTAATGAAAAACTGTTTTTT.